A single sample is the source of the 13 T cell receptor beta chains below, sequenced in a study of shared clonotypes between healthy human individuals. CD45RO-negative, CCR7-positively selected cells formed the naive CD8 fraction, excluding terminally differentiated effector memory CD45RA+ cells. Clones were sequenced by immunoSEQ multiplex PCR, and TCRdb holds only the in-frame ones, with some missing. The table includes 700,000 to 950,000 clones, 96% detected once. The sequenced sample consisted of naive CD8+ T cells sorted from blood. The receptor set was obtained from a man aged 25 to 40 in good health.

A note on this clone: One end of the junction fails to match germline, which may point to a read error. Other DNA sequences of this sample code for an identical CDR3. This chain joins TRBV9 and TRBJ2-7, with a tentative D call TRBD2 (6 bases). Germline V lookup: CDR1 SGDLS, CDR2 YYNGEE. The CDR3 consists of 13 residues. This CDR3 is CASSPRESYEQYF. The CDR3, as DNA: TGTGCCAGCAGCCCTCGGGAGTCCTACGAGCAATACTTC.

The chain couples TRBV6-5 to TRBJ2-5; D is possibly TRBD1 or TRBD2 (7 bases each). Germline V CDR1 and CDR2: MNHEY, SVGAGI. V lost 7 bases to trimming and J lost 5 bases, with 17 bases between them. The CDR3 contains 14 residues. The CDR3 region is CASTSQGEGETQYF. The CDR3 nucleotides are TGTGCCAGCACCTCCCAGGGGGAGGGGGAGACCCAGTACTTC.

For this clone: As the CDR3 is not closed by the conserved phenylalanine or tryptophan, this likely results from a read error. The limits of the CDR3 on the DNA are not certain, so only TCRdb's listed CDR3 is given. CDR3 amino acids: CASSTGTSGTPLC. This rearrangement joins TRBV13 to TRBJ2-7; the D call in the table, TRBD2, was not verified against the DNA. The CDR3 totals 13 residues, both ends included. The germline CDR1 and CDR2 sequences are PRHDT and FYEKMQ (reference sequence).

The chain recombines TRBV7-8 with TRBJ1-3, with TRBD1 as a possible D gene (6 bases). Trimming removed 4 bases at V and 3 bases at J, with 16 bases between. CDR1 and CDR2 from the germline V gene are SGHVS and FQNEAQ. The CDR3 covers 16 residues. CDR3 in DNA: TGTGCCAGCAGCTCCTCTCCGGGGGGCTTTGGAAACACCATATATTTT. It codes for CASSSSPGGFGNTIYF. Variable domain in full (rest from reference TRBV7-8 and TRBJ1-3): GAGVSQSPRYKVAKRGQDVALRCDPISGHVSLFWYQQALGQGPEFLTYFQNEAQLDKSGLPSDRFFAERPEGSVSTLKIQRTQQEDSAVYLCASSSSPGGFGNTIYFGEGSWLTVV.

This chain links TRBV29-1 with TRBJ2-1; 12 bases are shared with TRBD2. CDR1 is SQVTM, CDR2 ANQGSEA, per germline. Germline trimming cut 3 bases from V and 5 bases from J; bases unmatched to any gene: 2. The CDR3 sequence is 14 residues long. The CDR3 loop is CSVDGLAGHNEQFF. The CDR3, as DNA: TGCAGCGTTGACGGACTAGCGGGACACAATGAGCAGTTCTTC.

This clone was picked up one time. DNA of the CDR3: TGTGCCAGCACCCCTCGGGCTGAAGCTTTCTTT. Its translation is CASTPRAEAFF. The rearrangement uses TRBV2 and TRBJ1-1, with no clear D. The CDR3 sequence is 11 residues long. V dropped 7 bases and J dropped 6 bases, with 9 bases sitting between them. The germline CDR1 and CDR2 sequences are SNHLY and FYNNEI. Filled out from reference TRBV2 and TRBJ1-1, the complete variable domain reads EPEVTQTPSHQVTQMGQEVILRCVPISNHLYFYWYRQILGQKVEFLVSFYNNEISEKSEIFDDQFSVERPDGSNFTLKIRSTKLEDSAMYFCASTPRAEAFFGQGTRLTVV.

The chain uses TRBV25-1 and TRBJ2-1; D remains ambiguous. V lost 4 bases, J lost 5 bases, and 18 bases lay in between. Germline CDR1 and CDR2: MGHDK and SYGVNS. The CDR3 has 16 residues. The CDR3 is CASSGEPRGPNNEQFF. The CDR3 region has the DNA TGTGCCAGCAGTGGAGAGCCTCGCGGACCGAACAATGAGCAGTTCTTC.

This clone was recorded only once. The chain uses TRBV14 and TRBJ2-5; D gene unclear. V was trimmed by 0 bases and J by 3 bases, leaving 8 bases between them. CDR3 size: 14 residues. Germline assignment: CDR1 SGHDN and CDR2 FVKESK. CDR3 protein: CASSQDSTEETQYF. The CDR3 region has the DNA TGTGCCAGCAGCCAAGATAGTACAGAAGAGACCCAGTACTTC.

The genes are TRBV18 and TRBJ1-1, with a weak D call TRBD1 (6 bases). The CDR3 sequence is 15 residues long. V shed 0 bases and J shed 6 bases, with 14 bases lying between them. From germline, CDR1 is KGHSH and CDR2 LQKENI. CDR3 loop: CASSPPPGATPEAFF. CDR3 nucleotides: TGTGCCAGCTCACCACCCCCGGGGGCGACCCCTGAAGCTTTCTTT.

The V and J genes are TRBV15 and TRBJ1-1, with 7 bases fitting TRBD1. The V and J ends lost 9 bases and 7 bases, in that order; junction bases with no gene match: 11. Germline V CDR1 and CDR2: LNHNV, YYDKDF (reference sequence). This CDR3 is built from 13 residues. DNA of the CDR3: TGTGCCACTAGGCCCGACAGGGTGGTTGAAGCTTTCTTT. It codes for CATRPDRVVEAFF.

The genes are TRBV7-3 and TRBJ2-1; 11 positions match TRBD2. V was clipped by 5 bases and J by 5 bases; unmatched bases: 5. This CDR3 spans 15 amino acids. Germline values: CDR1 SGHTA, CDR2 FQGTGA. CDR3 sequence (DNA): TGTGCCAGCAGCCGAGGACTAGCGGGCGACAATGAGCAGTTCTTC. Protein sequence: CASSRGLAGDNEQFF.

The chain carries TRBV15 and TRBJ2-2; 10 bases line up with TRBD1. The CDR3 covers 15 residues. Germline-derived CDR1 and CDR2 are LNHNV and YYDKDF (reference sequence). J gave up 6 bases and V 4 bases, and 5 bases lay outside the gene matches. In DNA form, the CDR3 reads TGTGCCACCAGCAAGGGACAGGGGATAGCCGGGGAGCTGTTTTTT. It yields the protein CATSKGQGIAGELFF.

CDR3 coding DNA: TGTGCCAGCAAGGACAGCGGGACCGGTTACGAGCAGTACTTC. The encoded protein is CASKDSGTGYEQYF. J is TRBJ2-7 and V is TRBV27, with a possible D match to TRBD2 (7 bases). V lost 7 bases, J lost 4 bases, and 17 bases lay in between. The CDR3 totals 14 residues. In germline, CDR1 is MNHEY, CDR2 SMNVEV (reference sequence).